This T cell receptor (beta chain) came from a study of molecular identifiers for immune sequencing clone quantification. Whole-study context: Four of five RNA aliquots from around 18,000 or 91,000 naive CD8 T cells were sequenced.

The germline V gene has CDR1 DFQATT and CDR2 SNEGSKA (reference sequence). The CDR3 sequence is 14 residues long. J gave up 2 bases and V 1 base, and 1 base lay outside the gene matches. TCRdb processed the PCR reads anew with MiXCR; each CDR3 protein has one entry. The data hold some 680,000 distinct CDR3 sequences, with about 25% observed a single time. This clonotype has just a few counts. Material: naive CD8+ T cells from blood, with Jurkat cell RNA spiked in. Subset: FACS-sorted CD8+CD4-CCR7+CD45RA+ naive T cells. This chain links TRBV20-1 with TRBJ2-7; 11 nucleotides line up with TRBD2. The sequence came from a human donor in good health. Some libraries in this study had Jurkat cell RNA spiked in. CDR3 amino acids: CSARGGLAAYEQYF. The CDR3 DNA sequence: TGCAGTGCTAGAGGGGGACTAGCGGCCTACGAGCAGTACTTC.